The 18 T cell receptor beta chains below were found in one sample sequenced in a study of T cell responses to AZD1222 COVID-19 vaccine. Profiling relied on immunoSEQ multiplex PCR, and the TCRdb table lists in-frame clones only, not all of them. The data contain roughly 130,000 clones, approximately 86% of them seen just once; the ten biggest clones take up 1.5%. The sample here was peripheral blood, taken on day 0 of AZD1222 vaccination. The origin of the receptors is an adult in good health.

V gene TRBV9 combines with J gene TRBJ2-5; D might be TRBD2 (5 bases). CDR1 SGDLS and CDR2 YYNGEE come from the germline V gene. The CDR3 length is 14 residues. V was clipped by 3 bases and J by 5 bases, with 14 bases between them. This chain's CDR3 is CASSGGGPGETQYF. Written as DNA, the CDR3 is TGTGCCAGCAGCGGAGGAGGCCCCGGGGAGACCCAGTACTTC.

The rearrangement joins TRBV13 to TRBJ2-5; D uncertain. The CDR3 runs to 15 residues. V shed 0 bases and J shed 2 bases, with 10 bases lying between them. Per germline, CDR1 PRHDT and CDR2 FYEKMQ (reference sequence). CDR3 coding DNA: TGTGCCAGCAGCTTAGGGGGGTCTCATCAAGAGACCCAGTACTTC. It encodes CASSLGGSHQETQYF.

The V call is TRBV7-2, the J call TRBJ1-3; perhaps TRBD1 as D (5 bases). The germline V gene has CDR1 SGHTA and CDR2 FQGNSA. This CDR3 has 15 amino acids. The V end lost 2 bases, the J end lost 5 bases, and 13 bases lay between the germline ends. The CDR3 spells CASSLSSGLRNTIYF. In nucleotides, the CDR3 is TGTGCCAGCAGCTTATCCTCGGGGCTCCGAAACACCATATATTTT. Filled out from reference TRBV7-2 and TRBJ1-3, the complete variable domain reads GAGVSQSPSNKVTEKGKDVELRCDPISGHTALYWYRQSLGQGLEFLIYFQGNSAPDKSGLPSDRFSAERTGGSVSTLTIQRTQQEDSAVYLCASSLSSGLRNTIYFGEGSWLTVV.

J is TRBJ1-1 and V is TRBV27; tentative D call: TRBD1 (5 bases). CDR3 size: 15 residues. Trimming pared 10 bases from V and 4 bases from J, leaving 22 bases between. CDR1 and CDR2 (germline): MNHEY, SMNVEV (reference sequence). The CDR3: CANSLTFQRGTEAFF. CDR3 sequence (DNA): TGTGCCAACAGCCTTACGTTTCAGAGGGGCACTGAAGCTTTCTTT.

V gene TRBV5-4 combines with J gene TRBJ2-3, with D possibly being TRBD2 (5 bases). Germline values: CDR1 SGHNT, CDR2 YYREEE (reference sequence). The V end was cut by 4 bases, the J end by 3 bases, with 9 bases between. CDR3 size: 13 residues. The CDR3 here is CASSVRGTDTQYF. The CDR3 DNA follows: TGTGCCAGCAGCGTCCGGGGTACAGATACGCAGTATTTT.

This rearrangement joins TRBV28 to TRBJ1-5; tentatively, D is TRBD1 (6 bases). This CDR3 spans 18 amino acids. The V end was cut by 6 bases, the J end by 0 bases, with 21 bases between. Germline V gene sequence: CDR1 MDHEN, CDR2 SYDVKM. The CDR3 DNA follows: TGTGCCAGCAGCCCCGGAGCCGTAAGGGGGGGTAGCAATCAGCCCCAGCATTTT. Translating gives CASSPGAVRGGSNQPQHF.

The chain is built from TRBV12-3 or TRBV12-4 and TRBJ1-2; perhaps TRBD1 as D (5 bases). V was clipped by 8 bases and J by 6 bases, with 16 bases between them. The CDR3 has 13 amino acids. CDR3 DNA sequence: TGTGCCAGCCTGCAGGGCGGGGGTCATGGCTACACCTTC. Its translation: CASLQGGGHGYTF.

The chain uses TRBV10-3 and TRBJ2-1; D is possibly TRBD1 or TRBD2 (7 bases each). The germline CDR1 and CDR2 sequences are ENHRY and SYGVKD. The CDR3 spans 16 residues. The V gene lost 4 bases and the J gene lost 6 bases, with 19 bases spanning the gap. CDR3 sequence: CAISGPQGGAPNEQFF. The CDR3 DNA reads as TGTGCCATCAGTGGCCCGCAGGGGGGGGCACCCAATGAGCAGTTCTTC.

This chain joins TRBV19 and TRBJ2-1; D gene unclear. CDR3 length equals 12 residues. The germline V gene encodes CDR1 LNHDA and CDR2 SQIVND (reference sequence). The ends were cut back, 4 bases at V and 4 bases at J, with 5 bases in the middle. The CDR3 sequence is CASSTGYNEQFF. The CDR3 region has the DNA TGTGCCAGTAGTACCGGGTACAATGAGCAGTTCTTC.

V gene TRBV12-3 or TRBV12-4 combines with J gene TRBJ1-5; 8 nucleotides match TRBD1. V shed 6 bases and J 9 bases; nucleotides not matched to a gene: 7. The CDR3 has 13 residues. The CDR3 sequence: CASRPGQERPQHF. Here the CDR3 DNA reads TGTGCCAGCAGGCCGGGACAGGAACGGCCCCAGCATTTT.

V usage is TRBV30 and J usage is TRBJ1-4; D gene ambiguous. V was pared by 3 bases and J by 10 bases, with 12 bases between. This CDR3 contains 12 residues. Germline V lookup: CDR1 GTSNPN, CDR2 SVGIG (reference sequence). In DNA form, the CDR3 reads TGTGCCTGGAGAGTGGCGGCTGGAAAACTGTTTTTT. As protein: CAWRVAAGKLFF.

This rearrangement joins TRBV30 to TRBJ2-5; D remains unclear. The CDR3 spans 11 residues. V lost 3 bases, J lost 7 bases, and 9 bases lay in between. Germline lookup yields CDR1 GTSNPN and CDR2 SVGIG (reference sequence). In DNA form, the CDR3 reads TGTGCCTGGAGGGGCCTGGGGACCCAGTACTTC. This encodes CAWRGLGTQYF. The whole variable domain, filled in from reference TRBV30 and TRBJ2-5, reads SQTIHQWPATLVQPVGSPLSLECTVEGTSNPNLYWYRQAAGRGLQLLFYSVGIGQISSEVPQNLSASRPQDRQFILSSKKLLLSDSGFYLCAWRGLGTQYFGPGTRLLVL.

This clone showed up just a few times. The chain has TRBV6-5 and TRBJ1-5, with D possibly matching TRBD1 (5 bases). The CDR3 sequence is 15 residues long. Trimming removed 5 bases from V and 3 bases from J, with 14 bases in between. Germline CDR1 reads MNHEY; CDR2 reads SVGAGI. The CDR3 DNA reads as TGTGCCAGCAGTCCGGGACGGCTAAACAATCAGCCCCAGCATTTT. Protein: CASSPGRLNNQPQHF.

The chain combines TRBV11-2 with TRBJ2-1; 12 nucleotides agree with TRBD2. The CDR3 totals 17 residues. Unmatched junction bases numbered 7, after V lost 5 bases and J lost 2 bases. Germline V gene lookup returns CDR1 SGHAT and CDR2 FQNNGV. The CDR3 region has the DNA TGTGCCAGCAGCCCCTTTGCTAGCGGGGGGGCCTACAATGAGCAGTTCTTC. This codes for CASSPFASGGAYNEQFF.

The chain recombines TRBV2 with TRBJ1-1, with no clear D. This CDR3 is 12 amino acids long. Germline CDR1 reads SNHLY; CDR2 reads FYNNEI. The V end lost 1 base, the J end lost 9 bases, and 9 bases lay between the germline ends. For the CDR3, the DNA is TGTGCCAGCAGTGAAGATAGAATGAAAGCTTTCTTT. It encodes CASSEDRMKAFF.

V gene TRBV19 combines with J gene TRBJ1-1; weak D call: TRBD1 (5 bases). V was shortened by 1 base and J by 8 bases, with 11 bases between the two germline ends. The germline V gene encodes CDR1 LNHDA and CDR2 SQIVND (reference sequence). There are 13 residues in the CDR3. The CDR3 DNA sequence: TGTGCCAGTAGTATAGGGCGAGGGGCCGAAGCTTTCTTT. Protein product: CASSIGRGAEAFF.

The chain links TRBV9 to TRBJ2-1; 9 nucleotides match TRBD2. Germline-derived CDR1 and CDR2 are SGDLS and YYNGEE. V lost 4 bases and J lost 15; bases outside the gene matches: 11. CDR3 length: 13 residues. CDR3 coding DNA: TGTGCCAGCAGCCCGCGGACTAGCGAACGCCTGTTCTTC. Encoded protein: CASSPRTSERLFF.

This clone occurred once. The chain uses TRBV7-2 and TRBJ2-7, with 7 bases matching TRBD1. CDR3 size: 14 residues. V trimming: 3 bases; J trimming: 5 bases; junction bases outside the gene matches: 7. CDR1 is SGHTA, CDR2 FQGNSA, per germline. CDR3 nucleotides: TGTGCCAGCAGCTTTCGACAGGGAAGGGACGAGCAGTACTTC. Encoded protein: CASSFRQGRDEQYF.